This is a list of T cell receptor beta chains from one sample in a study of shared clonotypes between healthy human individuals. Clones were read by immunoSEQ multiplex PCR, and TCRdb kept only the in-frame ones, dropping some. This table has tens of thousands of clones, 60% to 65% appearing once. The sequenced sample was memory CD8+ T cells sorted from blood. The receptors shown here come from a man aged 30 to 39 in good health. Both conserved end residues are part of each CDR3. The order of the fields is J gene, clone size, D gene, V gene, CDR3 protein, CDR3 DNA. A D gene is named only where the DNA matches it firmly. The size entry is marked missing in some rows and otherwise reads once, few, many or a size class.

TRBJ1-5 - - TRBV4-1 CASSVRQLPNQPQHF TGCGCCAGCAGCGTAAGACAGCTGCCTAATCAGCCCCAGCATTTT
TRBJ2-1 - - TRBV14 CASSPVGSYNEQFF TGTGCCAGCAGCCCTGTGGGTTCCTACAATGAGCAGTTCTTC
TRBJ2-7 - TRBD1 TRBV10-2 CASRGQKYEQYF TGCGCCAGCAGGGGACAGAAATACGAGCAGTACTTC
TRBJ2-5 - - TRBV2 CASSQNTLGETQYF TGTGCCAGCAGTCAAAACACCTTAGGGGAGACCCAGTACTTC
TRBJ1-4 - - TRBV7-9 CASSLKTGHNEKLFF TGTGCCAGCAGCTTAAAGACAGGACATAATGAAAAACTGTTTTTT
TRBJ2-3 - - TRBV28 CASTTLATDTQYF TGTGCCAGCACCACCCTAGCAACAGATACGCAGTATTTT
TRBJ2-1 few TRBD2 TRBV4-1 CASSQVSDKRELLDEQFF TGCGCCAGCAGCCAAGTGTCAGACAAGCGGGAGCTGCTGGATGAGCAGTTCTTC
TRBJ1-1 few - TRBV7-9 CASSLPADTEAFF TGTGCCAGCAGCTTACCCGCCGACACTGAAGCTTTCTTT
TRBJ2-1 - - TRBV21-1 CASSESRDRGPFHNEQFF TGTGCCAGCAGCGAAAGTCGGGACAGGGGTCCCTTTCACAATGAGCAGTTCTTC
TRBJ2-7 many - TRBV10-2 CASSESSPYEQYF TGCGCCAGCAGTGAATCTTCCCCTTACGAGCAGTACTTC
TRBJ2-4 few TRBD1 TRBV25-1 CASSESGGLGENIQYF TGTGCCAGCAGTGAATCAGGGGGCCTTGGAGAAAACATTCAGTACTTC
TRBJ2-5 - - TRBV27 CAEGETQYF TGTGCCGAGGGAGAGACCCAGTACTTC
TRBJ2-2 - TRBD1 TRBV19 CASSPSDRVSYTGELFF TGTGCCAGTAGTCCGTCCGACAGGGTATCGTACACCGGGGAGCTGTTTTTT
TRBJ1-1 - - TRBV5-1 CASSLDIGLDTEAFF TGCGCCAGCAGCTTGGATATAGGGTTGGACACTGAAGCTTTCTTT
TRBJ2-7 once - TRBV29-1 CSVELREVEAYEQYF TGCAGCGTTGAACTTCGGGAAGTGGAGGCCTACGAGCAGTACTTC
TRBJ2-1 many TRBD2 TRBV4-3 CASSPGLAGGYNEQFF TGCGCCAGCAGCCCCGGACTAGCGGGAGGCTACAATGAGCAGTTCTTC
TRBJ1-2 few TRBD1 TRBV28 CASSPSVEGAGGYTF TGTGCCAGCAGCCCTTCTGTTGAGGGGGCGGGAGGCTACACCTTC
TRBJ2-7 - TRBD2 TRBV29-1 CSVAGTASGRESYEQYF TGCAGCGTTGCCGGGACAGCTAGCGGGAGAGAATCCTACGAGCAGTACTTC
TRBJ2-7 - - TRBV2 CASSVLTGSYEQYF TGTGCCAGCAGTGTTCTCACAGGTAGCTACGAGCAGTACTTC
TRBJ2-5 - - TRBV4-1 CASSQEETQYF TGCGCCAGCAGCCAAGAGGAGACCCAGTACTTC
TRBJ2-1 few TRBD2 TRBV15 CATSRPESGRGNEQFF TGTGCCACCAGCAGACCCGAAAGCGGGAGGGGCAATGAGCAGTTCTTC
TRBJ1-1 once - TRBV7-2 CASSQMRLEAFF TGTGCCAGCAGCCAGATGAGGCTTGAAGCTTTCTTT
TRBJ2-7 few TRBD1 TRBV29-1 CSAGTGVYEQYF TGCAGCGCCGGGACAGGTGTCTACGAGCAGTACTTC
TRBJ2-1 once TRBD2 TRBV7-9 CASSPRAGDSYNEQFF TGTGCCAGCTCCCCGCGGGCGGGGGACTCCTACAATGAGCAGTTCTTC
TRBJ1-1 - - TRBV14 CASSQGIQGRITEAFF TGTGCCAGCAGCCAAGGGATTCAGGGTCGAATAACTGAAGCTTTCTTT
TRBJ2-7 once TRBD2 TRBV5-1 CASSLRSGLTTVSYEQYF TGCGCCAGCAGCTTGCGGTCGGGACTAACGACCGTCTCCTACGAGCAGTACTTC